These 20 T cell receptor beta chains came from one sample sequenced in a study of CD8 T cells in ankylosing spondylitis. Notes on the study in general: About 8 highly homologous variants made up a TCR beta motif, and this motif appeared characteristic of ankylosing spondylitis blood.

TCRdb independently ran MiXCR on the 5' RACE reads; one entry per CDR3 protein. The sample lists about 540,000 distinct CDR3 sequences; approximately 12% were seen once. These receptors are not linked to any known antigen. The specimen sequenced was blood, either unsorted or a sorted T cell fraction (not recorded which). Every receptor here comes from a male donor with ankylosing spondylitis.

The rearrangement uses TRBV5-1 and TRBJ1-6; a weak D match, TRBD1 (6 bases). CDR1 SGHRS and CDR2 YFSETQ come from the germline V gene. The CDR3 sequence is 17 residues long. With 4 bases removed from V and 8 bases from J, the gap between germline ends came to 22 bases. The chain's CDR3 is CASSRDRPQESYSPLHF. For the CDR3, the DNA is TGCGCCAGCAGCCGCGACAGGCCCCAGGAGAGTTATTCACCCCTCCACTTT. The whole variable domain, filled in from reference TRBV5-1 and TRBJ1-6, reads KAGVTQTPRYLIKTRGQQVTLSCSPISGHRSVSWYQQTPGQGLQFLFEYFSETQRNKGNFPGRFSGRQFSNSRSEMNVSTLELGDSALYLCASSRDRPQESYSPLHFGNGTRLTVT.

This clonotype was seen only a few times. The V call is TRBV7-6, the J call TRBJ2-7, with TRBD1 identical over 9 bases. Germline V gives CDR1 SGHVS, CDR2 FNYEAQ. V dropped 5 bases and J dropped 2; count of bases not matched to a gene: 7. The CDR3 has 15 amino acids. The CDR3 loop is CASSPGGTGTYEQYF. DNA of the CDR3: TGTGCCAGCAGCCCCGGAGGGACAGGGACCTACGAGCAGTACTTC. Full variable domain (remainder filled in from reference TRBV7-6 and TRBJ2-7): GAGVSQSPRYKVTKRGQDVALRCDPISGHVSLYWYRQALGQGPEFLTYFNYEAQQDKSGLPNDRFSAERPEGSISTLTIQRTEQRDSAMYRCASSPGGTGTYEQYFGPGTRLTVT.

A note on this clonotype: At one end, the junction sequence differs from germline, possibly due to a read error. This chain uses TRBV20-1 with TRBJ2-7, with D possibly being TRBD2 (7 bases). Germline CDR1 DFQATT, CDR2 SNEGSKA (reference sequence). The CDR3 contains 13 residues. DNA for the CDR3: TGCAGTGCCAGCGGGACATGGGACTACGAGCAGAACTTC. Amino acid sequence: CSASGTWDYEQNF.

There are many counts of this clonotype. This rearrangement joins TRBV12-3 or TRBV12-4 to TRBJ1-4, with TRBD1 as a possible D gene (5 bases). V lost 5 bases and J lost 7, with 11 bases in between. There are 13 residues in the CDR3. DNA for the CDR3: TGTGCCAGCAGTACCTCTAGGGGTGAAAAACTGTTTTTT. Amino acid sequence: CASSTSRGEKLFF.

This chain joins TRBV15 and TRBJ2-7; D remains ambiguous. The CDR3 spans 15 residues. The germline CDR1 and CDR2 sequences are LNHNV and YYDKDF (reference sequence). Trimming cost V 7 bases and J 6 bases, with 22 bases left between them. The CDR3 spells CATNPGPSWSLEQYF. The CDR3 bases are TGTGCCACCAATCCAGGACCTTCCTGGAGTCTCGAGCAGTACTTC.

The V call is TRBV20-1, the J call TRBJ2-1; the D call may be TRBD1 or TRBD2 (5 bases each). CDR1 is DFQATT, CDR2 SNEGSKA, per germline (reference sequence). V was shortened by 5 bases and J by 6 bases, with 20 bases between the two germline ends. CDR3 length: 15 amino acids. The CDR3 DNA is TGCAGTGCTCGGGACCCTTTAGCAAGAGGCAATGAGCAGTTCTTC. This sequence encodes CSARDPLARGNEQFF.

This clonotype was seen a few times. The V gene is TRBV18, the J gene TRBJ2-7, with TRBD2 identical over 9 bases. The CDR3 spans 17 residues. Germline V lookup: CDR1 KGHSH, CDR2 LQKENI. Germline trimming cut 2 bases from V and 2 bases from J; bases unmatched to any gene: 10. The CDR3 here is CASSPGSSGRPTYEQYV. Written as DNA, the CDR3 is TGTGCCAGCTCACCAGGCTCAAGCGGGAGGCCCACCTACGAGCAGTACGTC.

CDR3 in DNA: TGTGCCAGCAGCCCTCAGAGCGGGAGTATCAATGAGCAGTTCTTC. This encodes CASSPQSGSINEQFF. The rearrangement joins TRBV7-7 to TRBJ2-1; 8 bases agree with TRBD2. The CDR3 is 15 amino acids. Germline CDR1 and CDR2: SSHAT and FNYEAQ (reference sequence). V lost 5 bases, J lost 6 bases, and 9 bases stayed unmatched.

The rearrangement uses TRBV11-2 and TRBJ2-2; 9 nucleotides match TRBD2. V dropped 1 base and J dropped 6; count of bases not matched to a gene: 9. The CDR3 loop spans 17 amino acids. Germline values: CDR1 SGHAT, CDR2 FQNNGV. The CDR3 reads CASSLGGSGSSAGELFF. The CDR3 nucleotides are TGTGCCAGCAGCTTAGGTGGTAGCGGGAGTTCGGCCGGGGAGCTGTTTTTT.

The chain carries TRBV5-1 and TRBJ2-5, with D perhaps TRBD1 or TRBD2 (5 bases each). CDR3 length: 14 residues. V shed 5 bases and J shed 8 bases, with 19 bases lying between them. Germline loops: CDR1 SGHRS, CDR2 YFSETQ. CDR3 sequence: CASSDDGARYTQYF. CDR3 nucleotides: TGCGCCAGCAGTGACGACGGGGCACGGTATACCCAGTACTTC. The variable domain in full, with the rest retrieved from reference TRBV5-1 and TRBJ2-5, is KAGVTQTPRYLIKTRGQQVTLSCSPISGHRSVSWYQQTPGQGLQFLFEYFSETQRNKGNFPGRFSGRQFSNSRSEMNVSTLELGDSALYLCASSDDGARYTQYFGPGTRLLVL.

This clonotype has a handful of counts. CDR3 residues: CATSDHPQGARETQYF. The CDR3 coding sequence is TGTGCCACCAGTGACCACCCGCAGGGGGCAAGGGAGACCCAGTACTTC. The chain links TRBV24-1 to TRBJ2-5; 8 bases are a match to TRBD1. V trimming: 4 bases; J trimming: 5 bases; junction bases outside the gene matches: 11. The CDR3 runs to 16 residues. Germline values: CDR1 KGHDR, CDR2 SFDVKD.

This clonotype was picked up many times. The V call is TRBV7-9, the J call TRBJ2-1; 11 bases agree with TRBD2. This CDR3 region has 17 residues. Per the germline V gene, CDR1 is SEHNR and CDR2 is FQNEAQ (reference sequence). J lost 8 bases, V lost 3 bases, and 12 bases had no gene match. The DNA for the CDR3 is TGTGCCAGCAGCTTTGCTCTAGCGGGAGGTTGGGGCTATGAGCAGTTCTTC. Its translation is CASSFALAGGWGYEQFF.

This clonotype has only a few counts. The gene calls are TRBV25-1 and TRBJ2-7, with 9 positions matching TRBD1. The CDR3 runs 14 residues. Trimming removed 4 bases from V and 2 bases from J; junction bases left unmatched: 3. The V gene's germline CDR1 is MGHDK and CDR2 SYGVNS. CDR3 residues: CASSGGDRAYEQYF. CDR3 nucleotide sequence: TGTGCCAGCAGTGGGGGGGACAGGGCCTACGAGCAGTACTTC.

The sample holds a few counts of this clonotype. The chain couples TRBV10-3 to TRBJ2-7, with TRBD2 matching 9 bases. From germline, CDR1 is ENHRY and CDR2 SYGVKD. V shed 0 bases, J shed 0 bases, and the junction held 3 bases outside the gene matches. The CDR3 has 16 amino acids. CDR3 in DNA: TGTGCCATCAGTGAGTCCCATAGCGGGAGCTCCTACGAGCAGTACTTC. Its protein product is CAISESHSGSSYEQYF.

This clonotype was counted between two and nine times. V usage is TRBV5-1 and J usage is TRBJ2-2; D not resolved. The V and J ends lost 4 bases and 2 bases respectively, with 12 bases between them. Germline-derived CDR1 and CDR2 are SGHRS and YFSETQ. The CDR3 length is 15 residues. CDR3 DNA: TGCGCCAGCAGCGCGATTGGCTCTAACACCGGGGAGCTGTTTTTT. It codes for CASSAIGSNTGELFF.

The chain is built from TRBV2 and TRBJ2-7; maybe TRBD2 (6 bases). CDR3 size: 15 residues. Trimming removed 7 bases from V and 0 bases from J, with 16 bases in between. Per germline, CDR1 SNHLY and CDR2 FYNNEI. For the CDR3, the DNA is TGTGCCAGCATAGAAAGACTAGAGACCTCCTACGAGCAGTACTTC. Residues: CASIERLETSYEQYF.

The rearrangement links TRBV11-2 to TRBJ2-3; unclear D gene. Trimming took off 3 bases at V and 5 bases at J, with 9 bases between the two ends. This CDR3 spans 13 amino acids. Germline loops: CDR1 SGHAT, CDR2 FQNNGV. The CDR3 nucleotides are TGTGCCAGCAGCTTTGAAGACGAAGATACGCAGTATTTT. This encodes CASSFEDEDTQYF.

This clonotype was observed a few times. The rearrangement links TRBV20-1 to TRBJ1-2; D is unclear. V was clipped by 6 bases and J by 4 bases, with 18 bases between them. The CDR3 consists of 14 residues. Germline loops: CDR1 DFQATT, CDR2 SNEGSKA (reference sequence). The CDR3 loop reads CSAPLGGRSYGYTF. CDR3 coding DNA: TGCAGTGCCCCCCTAGGAGGCAGGAGCTATGGCTACACCTTC.

In this sample, this clonotype turned up a few times. The rearrangement uses TRBV24-1 and TRBJ2-2; D might be TRBD1 (6 bases). Germline lookup yields CDR1 KGHDR and CDR2 SFDVKD. V shed 4 bases and J shed 7 bases, with 18 bases lying between them. The CDR3 has 16 amino acids. CDR3 sequence (DNA): TGTGCCACCAGTGACACCGACAGGCTATTGGGCGGGGAGCTGTTTTTT. Amino acid sequence: CATSDTDRLLGGELFF.

To note about this clonotype: One end of the junction is discordant with germline, which a read error may explain. V gene TRBV15 combines with J gene TRBJ1-2; D uncertain. The germline V gene has CDR1 LNHNV and CDR2 YYDKDF (reference sequence). This CDR3 spans 13 amino acids. CDR3 in DNA: TGTGCCACCAGCAGAGATAACGGTAATGGCTACGCCTTC. It translates to CATSRDNGNGYAF.